These 22 T cell receptor beta chains were all obtained from the same sample, sequenced in a study of CD8 T cells in Susac syndrome. With random hexamers, reverse transcription was performed on about 0.45 to 1 ug of RNA. TCRdb passed the immunoSEQ multiplex PCR reads through MiXCR, listing each CDR3 protein once. In the table there are about 300,000 distinct CDR3 sequences, approximately 85% of which are singletons. Sequences were obtained from CD8+ T cells from PBMCs. These receptors were collected from a human donor with multiple sclerosis.

The V gene is TRBV15, the J gene TRBJ2-2; D may be TRBD1 or TRBD2 (5 bases each). The V end was cut by 5 bases, the J end by 7 bases, with 14 bases between. The CDR3 contains 14 residues. Germline V gene sequence: CDR1 LNHNV, CDR2 YYDKDF (reference sequence). CDR3 coding DNA: TGTGCCACCAGCTTCCTGGGGGAAAACGGGGAGCTGTTTTTT. This sequence encodes CATSFLGENGELFF.

The chain uses TRBV6-2 or TRBV6-3 and TRBJ1-2; 7 bases are shared with TRBD1. Germline V lookup: CDR1 MNHEY, CDR2 SVGEGT. With V trimmed by 5 bases and J by 2 bases, 5 bases remained unmatched. This CDR3 spans 14 amino acids. The CDR3 coding sequence is TGTGCCAGCAGTGCCGGGACAGTAAACTATGGCTACACCTTC. Protein sequence: CASSAGTVNYGYTF.

The chain has TRBV24-1 and TRBJ2-1; 13 bases match TRBD2. CDR3 length: 18 amino acids. J gave up 4 bases and V 5 bases, and 10 bases lay outside the gene matches. Germline V lookup: CDR1 KGHDR, CDR2 SFDVKD. CDR3 in DNA: TGTGCCACCAGTGGGGAAAGGACTAGCGGGAGAGAATACAATGAGCAGTTCTTC. Translated: CATSGERTSGREYNEQFF.

This sequence joins TRBV20-1 and TRBJ2-7, with a weak D call TRBD1 (7 bases). This CDR3 comprises 16 residues. V was trimmed by 0 bases and J by 2 bases, leaving 17 bases between them. CDR1 and CDR2 (germline): DFQATT, SNEGSKA (reference sequence). CDR3 sequence reads: CSARDLGGQQTYEQYF. DNA for the CDR3: TGCAGTGCTAGAGATTTGGGGGGACAGCAGACCTACGAGCAGTACTTC.

Only one count was recorded for this clonotype. CDR3 in DNA: TGCAGCGTTGAAGATCTTAGGGCTAGCGGGAGACTTTACAATGAGCAGTTCTTC. This gives the protein CSVEDLRASGRLYNEQFF. The V call is TRBV29-1, the J call TRBJ2-1; 10 bases map to TRBD2. Trimming removed 0 bases from V and 4 bases from J; junction bases left unmatched: 12. Per germline, CDR1 SQVTM and CDR2 ANQGSEA. This CDR3 has 18 residues.

In this sample, this clonotype turned up a few times. The chain employs TRBV6-5 and TRBJ1-2, with TRBD1 matching over 9 bases. The germline gives CDR1 MNHEY, CDR2 SVGAGI. This CDR3 is 16 amino acids long. Trimming took 2 bases from V and 4 from J; bases not matched to a gene: 8. CDR3 region: CASSYGGDRDSYGYTF. Here the CDR3 DNA reads TGTGCCAGCAGTTACGGGGGGGACAGGGATAGCTATGGCTACACCTTC.

V and J are TRBV20-1 and TRBJ2-1, with 8 nucleotides matching TRBD1. The CDR3 length is 15 residues. The V gene end was trimmed by 0 bases and the J gene end by 6 bases; junction bases not matched to a gene: 7. Germline assignment: CDR1 DFQATT and CDR2 SNEGSKA (reference sequence). In nucleotides, the CDR3 is TGCAGTGCTAGAGAGGGACAGGCTCTCGGCAATGAGCAGTTCTTC. It codes for CSAREGQALGNEQFF.

The chain employs TRBV28 and TRBJ2-2; 14 bases fit TRBD2. Germline lookup yields CDR1 MDHEN and CDR2 SYDVKM. Losses at the gene ends were 5 bases for V and 6 bases for J; bases not matched to a gene: 14. The CDR3 sequence is 19 residues long. Here the CDR3 DNA reads TGTGCCAGCAGTGACCCAGTCCCACGACTAGCGGGAGGGCCCGGGGAGCTGTTTTTT. Encoded protein: CASSDPVPRLAGGPGELFF.

The V and J genes are TRBV27 and TRBJ2-1; D is uncertain. Germline V CDR1 and CDR2: MNHEY, SMNVEV (reference sequence). This CDR3 spans 13 amino acids. Trimming took off 6 bases at V and 0 bases at J, with 6 bases between the two ends. CDR3 coding DNA: TGTGCCAGCAGAGAGATCTCCTACAATGAGCAGTTCTTC. This codes for CASREISYNEQFF.

The chain combines TRBV24-1 with TRBJ2-2, with D perhaps matching TRBD2 (6 bases). This CDR3 is 16 amino acids long. Germline assignment: CDR1 KGHDR and CDR2 SFDVKD. V lost 4 bases and J lost 1, with 12 bases in between. The CDR3: CATSEFGTQNTGELFF. Written as DNA, the CDR3 is TGTGCCACCAGTGAGTTCGGGACTCAGAACACCGGGGAGCTGTTTTTT.

A few counts support this clonotype. The chain couples TRBV7-2 to TRBJ2-3; a weak D match, TRBD2 (6 bases). Trimming removed 6 bases from V and 0 bases from J, with 13 bases in between. This CDR3 has 15 residues. Germline CDR1 is SGHTA and CDR2 is FQGNSA. The CDR3 nucleotides are TGTGCCAGCAGTAGTGTGGCGGGAAGCACAGATACGCAGTATTTT. It translates to CASSSVAGSTDTQYF.

The chain combines TRBV28 with TRBJ1-1; D uncertain. V was trimmed by 9 bases and J by 5 bases, leaving 16 bases between them. CDR3 length: 13 residues. The germline V gene encodes CDR1 MDHEN and CDR2 SYDVKM. The CDR3 region is CASRRGVSTEAFF. The CDR3 nucleotides are TGTGCCAGTCGGCGGGGAGTCTCTACTGAAGCTTTCTTT.

The chain couples TRBV5-4 to TRBJ2-3, with a possible D match to TRBD2 (7 bases). The germline V and J ends were trimmed by 1 base and 9 bases, with 9 bases remaining between them. The CDR3 is 12 residues long. Germline V CDR1 and CDR2: SGHNT, YYREEE (reference sequence). The chain's CDR3 is CASSLWGGTQYF. The CDR3 DNA reads as TGTGCCAGCAGCTTGTGGGGGGGCACGCAGTATTTT.

Of note for this clonotype: At one end the junction does not follow the germline gene, possibly because of a read error. CDR3 loop: CASSWGEEAQYF. The CDR3 DNA is TGTGCCAGCAGTTGGGGGGAAGAGGCCCAGTACTTC. V gene TRBV28 combines with J gene TRBJ2-5; possibly TRBD2 for D (6 bases). This CDR3 contains 12 residues. In germline, CDR1 is MDHEN, CDR2 SYDVKM.

The V call is TRBV5-4, the J call TRBJ2-3; 11 nucleotides match TRBD2. V lost 2 bases, J lost 5 bases, and 7 bases stayed unmatched. Germline CDR1 and CDR2: SGHNT and YYREEE (reference sequence). This CDR3 region has 16 residues. The CDR3 here is CASSFPLAGAGDTQYF. CDR3 nucleotide sequence: TGTGCCAGCAGCTTCCCACTAGCGGGAGCTGGAGATACGCAGTATTTT.

The rearrangement joins TRBV6-5 to TRBJ2-2; 8 bases fit TRBD2. The CDR3 runs to 19 residues. From germline, CDR1 is MNHEY and CDR2 SVGAGI. The V and J ends lost 0 bases and 2 bases, in that order; junction bases with no gene match: 11. CDR3 nucleotide sequence: TGTGCCAGCAGTTACTCGAGCCAAGGGCTAGCGGGTAACACCGGGGAGCTGTTTTTT. Amino acid sequence: CASSYSSQGLAGNTGELFF.

The chain joins TRBV6-2 or TRBV6-3 to TRBJ2-1, with D hard to call. V lost 3 bases and J 15 bases, leaving 15 bases between the germline ends. CDR1 and CDR2 (germline): MNHEY, SVGEGT. This CDR3 spans 12 amino acids. CDR3 sequence: CASSYFASEVFF. The CDR3 DNA reads as TGTGCCAGCAGTTATTTTGCCAGTGAGGTGTTCTTC.

CDR3 nucleotide sequence: TGTGCCAGCAGCCCCTTGTGGGGAGCAGAAGTCCAAGAGACCCAGTACTTC. Translating it yields CASSPLWGAEVQETQYF. V is TRBV3-1 and J is TRBJ2-5; tentative D call: TRBD2 (5 bases). CDR3 size: 17 residues. Between the trimmed V and J ends, which lost 4 bases and 1 base, there was a span of 19 bases. Germline V gives CDR1 LGHDT, CDR2 YNNKEL (reference sequence).

This chain uses TRBV4-1 with TRBJ1-2; D may be TRBD1 (6 bases). The CDR3 runs to 14 residues. Trimming took off 3 bases at V and 3 bases at J, with 11 bases between the two ends. Germline CDR1 reads MGHRA; CDR2 reads YSYEKL. The CDR3 here is CASSHARQDYGYTF. CDR3 nucleotide sequence: TGCGCCAGCAGCCATGCTAGACAGGACTATGGCTACACCTTC.

This chain connects TRBV30 to TRBJ1-3; no definite D call. Germline V CDR1 and CDR2: GTSNPN, SVGIG (reference sequence). The V end lost 4 bases, the J end lost 3 bases, and 13 bases lay between the germline ends. This CDR3 has 14 amino acids. The CDR3 protein is CAWTRETGGNTIYF. The CDR3 DNA is TGTGCCTGGACACGCGAGACGGGTGGAAACACCATATATTTT.

V is TRBV20-1 and J is TRBJ2-2; TRBD2 aligns across 7 bases. CDR3 size: 16 residues. Germline V gene lookup returns CDR1 DFQATT and CDR2 SNEGSKA (reference sequence). V was clipped by 1 base and J by 2 bases; unmatched bases: 7. CDR3 nucleotide sequence: TGCAGTGCTAGAGTTGGGGGAGGGCCTAACACCGGGGAGCTGTTTTTT. Its translation is CSARVGGGPNTGELFF.

The rearrangement joins TRBV11-2 to TRBJ2-5; 14 bases are a match to TRBD2. Germline CDR1 SGHAT, CDR2 FQNNGV. The CDR3 loop spans 17 amino acids. Trimming took 1 base from V and 0 from J; bases not matched to a gene: 1. CDR3 region: CASSLGTSGGYQETQYF. CDR3 DNA sequence: TGTGCCAGCAGCTTAGGGACTAGCGGGGGGTACCAAGAGACCCAGTACTTC.